This entry is about one TCR beta chain. The antigen remains unidentified. Germline V CDR1 and CDR2: MGHRA, YSYEKL. The CDR3 loop spans 14 amino acids. Germline trimming cut 4 bases from V and 1 base from J; bases unmatched to any gene: 3. The sample originates from a study of cytomegalovirus exposure and HLA in healthy donors. Overall study context: A subsequent analysis reported that the 110 or so validation repertoires were produced on the same platform that had also been used for the approximately 700 first-cohort repertoires. Regarding the study as a whole: Reportedly, cytomegalovirus status was diagnosed with high sensitivity and specificity.

Produced via immunoSEQ multiplex PCR; TCRdb's table is partial and in-frame only. The data hold 150,000 to 200,000 clones, with about 80% observed a single time. The TCR was taken from a man younger than 35 in good health and CMV-seropositive. The chain has TRBV4-1 and TRBJ2-5; 7 bases map to TRBD1. Sequenced material: PBMCs. CDR3 nucleotide sequence: TGCGCCAGCAGCCGCCGGGACAGCCAAGAGACCCAGTACTTC. It yields the protein CASSRRDSQETQYF.